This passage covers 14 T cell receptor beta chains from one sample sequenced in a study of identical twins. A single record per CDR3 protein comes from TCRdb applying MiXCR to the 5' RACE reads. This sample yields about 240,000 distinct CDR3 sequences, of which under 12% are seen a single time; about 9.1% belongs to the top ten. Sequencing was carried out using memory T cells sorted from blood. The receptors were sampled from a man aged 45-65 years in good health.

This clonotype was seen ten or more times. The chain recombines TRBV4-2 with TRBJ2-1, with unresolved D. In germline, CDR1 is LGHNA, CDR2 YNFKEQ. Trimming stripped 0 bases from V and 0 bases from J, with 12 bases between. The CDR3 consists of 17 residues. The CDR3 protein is CASSQDPTASSYNEQFF. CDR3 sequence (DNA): TGTGCCAGCAGCCAAGACCCGACGGCTAGCTCCTACAATGAGCAGTTCTTC.

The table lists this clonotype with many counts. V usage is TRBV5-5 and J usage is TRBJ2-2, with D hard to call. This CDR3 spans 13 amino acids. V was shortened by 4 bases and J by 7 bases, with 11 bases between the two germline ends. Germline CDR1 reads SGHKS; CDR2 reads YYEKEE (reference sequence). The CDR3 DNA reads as TGTGCCAGCAGCCCGGATCCCAGCGGGGAGCTGTTTTTT. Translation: CASSPDPSGELFF.

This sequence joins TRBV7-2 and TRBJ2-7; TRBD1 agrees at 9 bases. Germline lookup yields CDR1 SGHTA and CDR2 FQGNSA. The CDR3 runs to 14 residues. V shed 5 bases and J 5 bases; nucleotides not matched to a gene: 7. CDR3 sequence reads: CASSDRDRVDEQYF. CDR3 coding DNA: TGTGCCAGCAGCGACCGGGACAGGGTCGACGAGCAGTACTTC.

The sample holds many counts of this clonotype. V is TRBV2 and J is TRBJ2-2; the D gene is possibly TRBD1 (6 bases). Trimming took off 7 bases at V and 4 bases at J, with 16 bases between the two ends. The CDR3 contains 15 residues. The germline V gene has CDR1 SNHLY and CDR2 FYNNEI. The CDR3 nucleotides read TGTGCCAGCACCCACAGGGCTTTGTCCACCGGGGAGCTGTTTTTT. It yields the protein CASTHRALSTGELFF.

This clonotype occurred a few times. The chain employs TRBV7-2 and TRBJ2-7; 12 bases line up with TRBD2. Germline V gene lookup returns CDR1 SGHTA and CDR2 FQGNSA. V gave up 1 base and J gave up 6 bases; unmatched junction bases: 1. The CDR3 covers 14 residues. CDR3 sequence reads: CASSLGLAGVEQYF. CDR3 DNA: TGTGCCAGCAGCTTAGGACTAGCGGGAGTCGAGCAGTACTTC.

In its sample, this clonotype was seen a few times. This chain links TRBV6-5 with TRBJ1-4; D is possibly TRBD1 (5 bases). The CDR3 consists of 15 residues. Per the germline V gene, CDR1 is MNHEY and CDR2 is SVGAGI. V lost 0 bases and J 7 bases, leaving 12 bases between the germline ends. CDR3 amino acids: CASSYSGQGSEKLFF. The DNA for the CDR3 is TGTGCCAGCAGTTACTCGGGTCAGGGCTCTGAAAAACTGTTTTTT.

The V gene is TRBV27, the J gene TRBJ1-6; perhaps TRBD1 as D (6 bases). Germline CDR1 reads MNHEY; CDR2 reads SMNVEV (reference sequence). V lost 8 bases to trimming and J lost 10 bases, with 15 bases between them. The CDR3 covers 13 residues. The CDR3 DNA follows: TGTGCCAGCTCTACAGGGAGACGGTCACCCCTCCACTTT. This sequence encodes CASSTGRRSPLHF.

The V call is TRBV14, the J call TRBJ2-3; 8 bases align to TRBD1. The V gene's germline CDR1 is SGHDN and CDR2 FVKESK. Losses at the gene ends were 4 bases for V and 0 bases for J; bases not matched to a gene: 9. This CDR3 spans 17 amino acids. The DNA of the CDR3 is TGTGCCAGCAGCCGTCGCAGGACAGGGATTAGCACAGATACGCAGTATTTT. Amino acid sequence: CASSRRRTGISTDTQYF.

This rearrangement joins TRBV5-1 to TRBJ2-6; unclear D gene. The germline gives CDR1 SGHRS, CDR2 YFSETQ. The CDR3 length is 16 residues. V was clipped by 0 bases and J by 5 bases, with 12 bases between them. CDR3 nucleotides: TGCGCCAGCAGCTTGGGGTCAGGTAATAGGGCCAACGTCCTGACTTTC. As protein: CASSLGSGNRANVLTF.

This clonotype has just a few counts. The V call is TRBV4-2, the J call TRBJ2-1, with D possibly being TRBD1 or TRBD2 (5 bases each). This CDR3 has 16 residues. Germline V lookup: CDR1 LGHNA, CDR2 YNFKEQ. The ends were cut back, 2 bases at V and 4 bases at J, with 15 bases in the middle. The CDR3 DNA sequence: TGTGCCAGCAGCCAAACAACGGGACCAGCATACAATGAGCAGTTCTTC. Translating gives CASSQTTGPAYNEQFF.

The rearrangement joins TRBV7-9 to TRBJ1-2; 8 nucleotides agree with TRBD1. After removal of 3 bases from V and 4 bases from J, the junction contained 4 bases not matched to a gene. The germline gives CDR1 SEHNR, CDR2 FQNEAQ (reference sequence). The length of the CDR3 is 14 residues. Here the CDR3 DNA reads TGTGCCAGCAGCTTCTCCGGGACAGGCTATGGCTACACCTTC. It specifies CASSFSGTGYGYTF.

The CDR3 spells CASRREGSTNEKLFF. CDR3 DNA: TGCGCCAGCAGGAGGGAGGGGTCCACTAATGAAAAACTGTTTTTT. The chain links TRBV5-1 to TRBJ1-4; D might be TRBD1 (5 bases). V lost 5 bases and J lost 2, with 13 bases in between. Germline CDR1 and CDR2: SGHRS and YFSETQ. The CDR3 is made up of 15 amino acids.

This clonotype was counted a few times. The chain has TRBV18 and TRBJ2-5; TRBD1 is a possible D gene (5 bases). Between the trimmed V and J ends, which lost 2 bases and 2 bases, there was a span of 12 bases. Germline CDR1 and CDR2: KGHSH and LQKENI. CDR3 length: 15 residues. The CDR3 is CASSPEAGAQETQYF. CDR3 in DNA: TGTGCCAGCTCACCAGAGGCTGGGGCTCAAGAGACCCAGTACTTC.

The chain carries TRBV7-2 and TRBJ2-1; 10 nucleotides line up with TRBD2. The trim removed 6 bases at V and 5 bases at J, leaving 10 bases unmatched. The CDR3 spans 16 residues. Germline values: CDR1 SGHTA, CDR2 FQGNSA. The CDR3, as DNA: TGTGCCAGCAGTTTCCGCTCAGCGGGGGGGAACAATGAGCAGTTCTTC. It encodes CASSFRSAGGNNEQFF.